The 25 T cell receptor beta chains below were found in one sample sequenced in a study of long-term antiretroviral therapy in people with HIV. The assay, immunoSEQ v3.0, was run at survey level. The repertoire was sequenced with immunoSEQ multiplex PCR; TCRdb's copy has only in-frame clones and lacks some. The sample contains roughly 30,000 clones, roughly 92% of which appear only once. Sequencing was performed on unsorted PBMCs, taken about 6.7 years after starting antiretroviral therapy. The receptors stem from a middle-aged woman with HIV.

The chain uses TRBV14 and TRBJ1-3; no definite D call. This CDR3 is 14 amino acids long. Trimming removed 3 bases at V and 3 bases at J, with 9 bases between. From germline, CDR1 is SGHDN and CDR2 FVKESK. CDR3 sequence reads: CASSQEVGGNTIYF. The DNA for the CDR3 is TGTGCCAGCAGCCAGGAGGTCGGTGGAAACACCATATATTTT.

The rearrangement joins TRBV5-6 to TRBJ1-2, with TRBD1 as a possible D gene (5 bases). There are 14 residues in the CDR3. CDR1 is SGHDT, CDR2 YYEEEE, per germline. Trimming cost V 1 base and J 5 bases, with 12 bases left between them. Here the CDR3 reads CASSLSDRFYGYTF. The CDR3 DNA follows: TGTGCCAGCAGCTTGAGTGACAGATTTTATGGCTACACCTTC.

The chain couples TRBV27 to TRBJ1-6; no clear D gene. CDR3 size: 14 residues. V was pared by 2 bases and J by 5 bases, with 7 bases between. Germline values: CDR1 MNHEY, CDR2 SMNVEV (reference sequence). CDR3 nucleotides: TGTGCCAGCAGTTTAGAGGGAGATAATTCACCCCTCCACTTT. This codes for CASSLEGDNSPLHF.

This rearrangement joins TRBV4-3 to TRBJ2-5; 9 bases are shared with TRBD2. This CDR3 has 15 residues. From germline, CDR1 is LGHNA and CDR2 YSLEER. The V segment lost 0 bases and the J segment 1 base; nucleotides outside the gene matches: 0. CDR3 sequence: CASSQERGGQETQYF. CDR3 nucleotides: TGCGCCAGCAGCCAAGAGCGGGGGGGCCAAGAGACCCAGTACTTC.

The V call is TRBV5-1, the J call TRBJ2-3; the match to TRBD2 covers 8 bases. The CDR3 has 16 residues. Germline V lookup: CDR1 SGHRS, CDR2 YFSETQ. The V and J ends lost 0 bases and 5 bases, in that order; junction bases with no gene match: 8. CDR3 nucleotides: TGCGCCAGCAGCTTGGCCGTACGGGGGGGGCGAGATACGCAGTATTTT. Translated: CASSLAVRGGRDTQYF.

The V call is TRBV27, the J call TRBJ1-6; D is unclear. This CDR3 is built from 16 residues. The V gene lost 0 bases and the J gene lost 7 bases, with 13 bases spanning the gap. Germline CDR1 is MNHEY and CDR2 is SMNVEV (reference sequence). The CDR3 DNA follows: TGTGCCAGCAGTTTATCTCAGCAGATTTGGAATTCACCCCTCCACTTT. It specifies CASSLSQQIWNSPLHF.

This chain uses TRBV7-8 with TRBJ2-7, with 9 nucleotides matching TRBD1. The V segment lost 5 bases and the J segment 6 bases; nucleotides outside the gene matches: 11. Germline V lookup: CDR1 SGHVS, CDR2 FQNEAQ. CDR3 length equals 15 residues. CDR3 nucleotides: TGTGCCAGCAGCCCTCGGACAGGGGCTAGGAGCGAGCAGTACTTC. It is translated as CASSPRTGARSEQYF.

The chain carries TRBV19 and TRBJ2-1, with D tentatively TRBD2 (5 bases). This CDR3 spans 16 amino acids. The germline V gene encodes CDR1 LNHDA and CDR2 SQIVND (reference sequence). The V end was cut by 5 bases, the J end by 5 bases, with 19 bases between. CDR3: CASSLGGWVRDNEQFF. The CDR3 region has the DNA TGTGCCAGTAGTCTCGGCGGGTGGGTGAGGGACAATGAGCAGTTCTTC.

The V call is TRBV5-1, the J call TRBJ2-5; possibly TRBD2 for D (6 bases). The CDR3 spans 14 residues. Trimming shortened V by 4 bases and J by 5 bases, and 15 bases separated the two germline ends. CDR1 and CDR2 from the germline V gene are SGHRS and YFSETQ. The CDR3 nucleotides are TGCGCCAGCAGCGTTATGTCGGGGGTGGAGACCCAGTACTTC. Translated, it gives CASSVMSGVETQYF.

V and J are TRBV5-1 and TRBJ2-2; 7 bases are shared with TRBD1. V was pared by 0 bases and J by 1 base, with 3 bases of the junction left unmatched. Germline lookup yields CDR1 SGHRS and CDR2 YFSETQ. The CDR3 is 16 residues long. DNA for the CDR3: TGCGCCAGCAGCTTGGACACAGGGGTGAACACCGGGGAGCTGTTTTTT. It is translated as CASSLDTGVNTGELFF.

Only one count was recorded for this clone. The chain couples TRBV7-9 to TRBJ2-1; 7 bases line up with TRBD2. CDR1 SEHNR and CDR2 FQNEAQ come from the germline V gene (reference sequence). CDR3 length equals 15 residues. With 4 bases clipped from V and 4 bases from J, the junction kept 7 bases outside the gene matches. The CDR3: CASSSGTNLYNEQFF. Written as DNA, the CDR3 is TGTGCCAGCAGCTCTGGGACTAACCTATACAATGAGCAGTTCTTC.

This chain joins TRBV19 and TRBJ1-2, with unresolved D. The CDR3 sequence is 13 residues long. V was clipped by 4 bases and J by 4 bases, with 10 bases between them. The germline V gene has CDR1 LNHDA and CDR2 SQIVND (reference sequence). The CDR3 protein is CASSKDGAYGYTF. CDR3 coding DNA: TGTGCCAGTAGTAAGGACGGTGCCTATGGCTACACCTTC.

This rearrangement joins TRBV4-3 to TRBJ1-4; no definite D call. The CDR3 loop spans 13 amino acids. Looked up from germline, CDR1 is LGHNA and CDR2 is YSLEER. Trimming removed 0 bases at V and 7 bases at J, with 6 bases between. The CDR3 region is CASSQDTLEKLFF. For the CDR3, the DNA is TGCGCCAGCAGCCAAGATACGCTTGAAAAACTGTTTTTT.

This clone was detected only once. The rearrangement links TRBV6-5 to TRBJ2-7; D not resolved. Trimming stripped 2 bases from V and 9 bases from J, with 14 bases between. The CDR3 spans 13 residues. Germline values: CDR1 MNHEY, CDR2 SVGAGI. In DNA, the CDR3 is TGTGCCAGCAGTTACAAGGACCTCTCGGGGCAGTACTTC. Protein: CASSYKDLSGQYF.

The V and J genes are TRBV30 and TRBJ2-2; TRBD2 agrees at 10 bases. The CDR3 contains 15 residues. Germline CDR1 is GTSNPN and CDR2 is SVGIG (reference sequence). J was trimmed by 4 bases and V by 1 base; bases with no gene match: 3. CDR3 sequence reads: CAWSASGGATGELFF. CDR3 DNA sequence: TGTGCCTGGAGTGCAAGCGGGGGGGCCACCGGGGAGCTGTTTTTT.

The table lists this clone with a count of one. The chain links TRBV6-6 to TRBJ2-7; 8 bases match TRBD1. Unmatched junction bases numbered 11, after V lost 6 bases and J lost 1 base. This CDR3 has 16 residues. Germline V CDR1 and CDR2: MNHNY, SVGAGI (reference sequence). CDR3 bases: TGTGCCAGCAGCCCCCCCGGGACAGGAGGGTCCTACGAGCAGTACTTC. It specifies CASSPPGTGGSYEQYF.

The chain employs TRBV4-3 and TRBJ1-2, with D uncertain. The CDR3 length is 15 residues. Trimming cost V 4 bases and J 1 base, with 13 bases left between them. CDR1 is LGHNA, CDR2 YSLEER, per germline. The CDR3 DNA is TGCGCCAGCAGCCCATCAGAGGGAGATAACTATGGCTACACCTTC. Translation: CASSPSEGDNYGYTF.

The chain uses TRBV5-4 and TRBJ1-1; 10 positions match TRBD1. Trimming removed 4 bases from V and 4 bases from J; junction bases left unmatched: 4. CDR3 size: 14 residues. Per germline, CDR1 SGHNT and CDR2 YYREEE (reference sequence). The CDR3 nucleotides are TGTGCCAGCAGCCCGACAGGGGGCAGCACTGAAGCTTTCTTT. This sequence encodes CASSPTGGSTEAFF.

J is TRBJ1-4 and V is TRBV5-1; D remains unclear. This CDR3 comprises 13 residues. In germline, CDR1 is SGHRS, CDR2 YFSETQ. The V end was cut by 2 bases, the J end by 3 bases, with 5 bases between. CDR3 residues: CASSLQSNEKLFF. CDR3 bases: TGCGCCAGCAGCTTACAGTCTAATGAAAAACTGTTTTTT. The entire variable domain, with the rest obtained from reference TRBV5-1 and TRBJ1-4, is as follows: KAGVTQTPRYLIKTRGQQVTLSCSPISGHRSVSWYQQTPGQGLQFLFEYFSETQRNKGNFPGRFSGRQFSNSRSEMNVSTLELGDSALYLCASSLQSNEKLFFGSGTQLSVL.

The J gene is TRBJ2-5, the V gene TRBV7-2; D is possibly TRBD1 (5 bases). The ends were cut back, 3 bases at V and 5 bases at J, with 16 bases in the middle. CDR1 SGHTA and CDR2 FQGNSA come from the germline V gene. The CDR3 is 15 amino acids. CDR3 residues: CASSFFGSGWETQYF. CDR3 DNA sequence: TGTGCCAGCAGCTTTTTCGGTTCAGGGTGGGAGACCCAGTACTTC.

The V and J genes are TRBV2 and TRBJ1-1; weak D call: TRBD1 (5 bases). V lost 4 bases and J 0 bases, leaving 9 bases between the germline ends. CDR1 and CDR2 (germline): SNHLY, FYNNEI. The CDR3 is 14 residues long. The CDR3 loop reads CASSVEGMNTEAFF. The CDR3 nucleotides are TGTGCCAGCAGTGTGGAGGGGATGAACACTGAAGCTTTCTTT.

The rearrangement uses TRBV5-6 and TRBJ1-6; TRBD1 aligns across 10 bases. This CDR3 region has 15 residues. The germline V gene has CDR1 SGHDT and CDR2 YYEEEE. J gave up 6 bases and V 3 bases, and 3 bases lay outside the gene matches. CDR3 sequence: CASSSGQGRNSPLHF. Here the CDR3 DNA reads TGTGCCAGCAGCTCGGGACAGGGGCGTAATTCACCCCTCCACTTT.

The chain carries TRBV6-6 and TRBJ2-1; tentatively, D is TRBD2 (5 bases). V gave up 2 bases and J gave up 6 bases, with 14 bases separating them. The CDR3 extends over 15 amino acids. Looked up from germline, CDR1 is MNHNY and CDR2 is SVGAGI (reference sequence). CDR3 sequence reads: CASSYGGSSRNEQFF. The DNA for the CDR3 is TGTGCCAGCAGTTACGGCGGGTCTTCGCGCAATGAGCAGTTCTTC.

The chain couples TRBV7-3 to TRBJ1-6; D is perhaps TRBD1 (5 bases). This CDR3 has 14 residues. The ends were cut back, 5 bases at V and 8 bases at J, with 13 bases in the middle. Germline CDR1 is SGHTA and CDR2 is FQGTGA. CDR3 nucleotide sequence: TGTGCCAGCAGCAAGAGGGGAGGGGATTCACCCCTCCACTTT. Translated, it gives CASSKRGGDSPLHF.

The CDR3 loop reads CASSLGQGGNSPLHF. CDR3 coding DNA: TGTGCCAGCAGCTTAGGACAGGGGGGTAATTCACCCCTCCACTTT. The V call is TRBV7-9, the J call TRBJ1-6; 9 bases line up with TRBD1. The CDR3 runs to 15 residues. From germline, CDR1 is SEHNR and CDR2 FQNEAQ (reference sequence). V shed 1 base, J shed 6 bases, and the junction held 1 base outside the gene matches.